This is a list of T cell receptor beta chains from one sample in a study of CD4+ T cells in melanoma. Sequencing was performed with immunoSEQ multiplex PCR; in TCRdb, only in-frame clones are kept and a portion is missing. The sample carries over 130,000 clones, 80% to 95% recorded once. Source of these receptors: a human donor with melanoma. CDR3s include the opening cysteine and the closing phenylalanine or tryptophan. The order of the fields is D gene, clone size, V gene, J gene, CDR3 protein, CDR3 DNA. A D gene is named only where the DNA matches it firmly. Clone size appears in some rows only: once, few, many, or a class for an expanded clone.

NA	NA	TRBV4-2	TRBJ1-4	CASSQAYRSTNEKLFF	TGTGCCAGCAGCCAGGCCTACAGGTCAACTAATGAAAAACTGTTTTTT
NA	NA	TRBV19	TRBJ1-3	CASSFGDFGNTIYF	TGTGCCAGTAGTTTTGGCGACTTTGGAAACACCATATATTTT
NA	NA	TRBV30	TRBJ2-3	CAVTWAGGDTQYF	TGTGCCGTAACGTGGGCAGGGGGGGATACGCAGTATTTT
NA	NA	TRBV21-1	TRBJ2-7	CASSKFLGTGLYEQYF	TGTGCCAGCAGCAAATTTCTCGGGACAGGGTTATACGAGCAGTACTTC
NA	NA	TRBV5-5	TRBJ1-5	CASSFIADQPQHF	TGTGCCAGCAGCTTCATCGCAGATCAGCCCCAGCATTTT
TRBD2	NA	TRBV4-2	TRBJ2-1	CASSHAKGLAGDNEQFF	TGTGCCAGCAGCCATGCGAAGGGACTAGCGGGGGACAATGAGCAGTTCTTC
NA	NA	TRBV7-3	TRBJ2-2	CASSSTGRGGTGELFF	TGTGCCAGCAGCTCGACCGGTCGGGGTGGGACCGGGGAGCTGTTTTTT
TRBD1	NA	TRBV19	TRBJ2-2	CASKPGTANTGELFF	TGTGCCAGTAAACCAGGGACAGCGAACACCGGGGAGCTGTTTTTT
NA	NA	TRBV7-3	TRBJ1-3	CASSYQQGSGNTIYF	TGTGCCAGCAGTTACCAACAGGGTTCTGGAAACACCATATATTTT
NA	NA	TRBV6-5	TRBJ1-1	CASSYSRANTEAFF	TGTGCCAGCAGTTACTCGAGAGCGAACACTGAAGCTTTCTTT
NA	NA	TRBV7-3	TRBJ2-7	CASSPTGSYEQYF	TGTGCCAGCAGCCCGACGGGCTCGTACGAGCAGTACTTC
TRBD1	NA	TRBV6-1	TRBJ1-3	CASRVDRGSGNTIYF	TGTGCCAGCAGGGTAGACAGGGGGTCTGGAAACACCATATATTTT
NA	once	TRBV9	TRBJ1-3	CASSVVGSGPPSGNTIYF	TGTGCCAGCAGCGTAGTAGGTTCGGGGCCCCCGTCTGGAAACACCATATATTTT
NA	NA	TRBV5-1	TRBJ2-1	CASSFRGIDYNEQFF	TGCGCCAGCAGCTTCCGGGGGATTGACTACAATGAGCAGTTCTTC
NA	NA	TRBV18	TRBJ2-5	CASSPPLSLGTQYF	TGTGCCAGCTCACCACCTCTGAGTCTGGGGACCCAGTACTTC
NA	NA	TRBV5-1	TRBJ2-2	CASSLSPPPPGELFF	TGCGCCAGCAGCTTGTCCCCCCCGCCCCCCGGGGAGCTGTTTTTT
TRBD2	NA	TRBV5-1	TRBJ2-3	CASSLAAGGHQDTQYF	TGCGCCAGCAGCTTGGCGGCGGGGGGCCATCAGGATACGCAGTATTTT
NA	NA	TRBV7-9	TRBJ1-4	CASSLFINRDLPTNEKLFF	TGTGCCAGCAGCTTATTCATAAACAGGGATCTTCCAACTAATGAAAAACTGTTTTTT
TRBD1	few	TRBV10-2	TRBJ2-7	CASGGQGAFDEQYF	TGCGCCAGCGGGGGACAGGGGGCCTTCGACGAGCAGTACTTC